This T cell receptor beta chain came from a study of T-cell reconstitution after alpha-beta-depleted transplantation in children. This clonotype was counted between two and nine times. This CDR3 spans 14 amino acids. Germline V lookup: CDR1 MNHNS, CDR2 SASEGT. Trimming took 11 bases from V and 6 from J; bases not matched to a gene: 11. Unique molecular identifiers featured in how the TCRbeta library was prepared. In TCRdb, the PCR reads were re-called with MiXCR into one record per CDR3 protein. This sample carries roughly 500,000 distinct CDR3 sequences, around 19% of them seen once, and the ten largest clones take approximately 3%.

The chain employs TRBV6-1 and TRBJ1-2, with TRBD1 matching over 11 bases. The receptor's source is a human donor who donated a stem cell graft to a child with acute lymphoblastic leukemia. The sequences come from PBMCs from the stem cell graft donor, collected from the stem cell graft. Here the CDR3 reads CARQGQGEADGYTF. The CDR3 nucleotides are TGTGCCCGCCAGGGACAGGGGGAGGCGGATGGCTACACCTTC.